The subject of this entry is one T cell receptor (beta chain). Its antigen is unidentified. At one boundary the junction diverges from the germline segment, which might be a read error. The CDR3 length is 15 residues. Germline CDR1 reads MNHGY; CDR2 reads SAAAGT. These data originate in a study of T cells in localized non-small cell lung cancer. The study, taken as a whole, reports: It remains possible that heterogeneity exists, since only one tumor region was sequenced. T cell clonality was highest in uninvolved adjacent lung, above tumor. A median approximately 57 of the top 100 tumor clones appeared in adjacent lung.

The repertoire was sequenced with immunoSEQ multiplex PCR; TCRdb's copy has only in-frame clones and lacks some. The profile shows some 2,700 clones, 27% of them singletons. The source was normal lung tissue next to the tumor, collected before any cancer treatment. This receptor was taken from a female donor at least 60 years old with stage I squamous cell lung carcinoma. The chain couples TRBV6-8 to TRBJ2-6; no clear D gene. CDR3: CASSDSNSGANVLTF. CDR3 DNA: TGTGCCAGCAGTGACTCGAACTCTGGGGCCAACGTCCTGACTTTC.